This passage covers 10 T cell receptor beta chains from one sample sequenced in a study of cytomegalovirus exposure and HLA in healthy donors. Use of 60 Vbeta and 13 Jbeta primers characterized the PCR. Profiled with immunoSEQ multiplex PCR; TCRdb holds only in-frame clones, not every one. There are approximately 90,000 clones in the sample; under 80% occur only once, and about 1.4% lies in the top ten. The sample consisted of PBMCs. These receptors came from a male donor in good health and CMV-seronegative.

This sequence joins TRBV9 and TRBJ1-4, with D possibly matching TRBD1 (6 bases). Trimming removed 3 bases at V and 11 bases at J, with 17 bases between. Germline V lookup: CDR1 SGDLS, CDR2 YYNGEE. This CDR3 comprises 14 residues. In nucleotides, the CDR3 is TGTGCCAGCAGCGCCACAGGGATTAGGGACAAACTGTTTTTT. Amino acid sequence: CASSATGIRDKLFF.

The chain recombines TRBV28 with TRBJ1-1, with D unresolved. V was shortened by 7 bases and J by 5 bases, with 20 bases between the two germline ends. Per germline, CDR1 MDHEN and CDR2 SYDVKM. The CDR3 length is 15 residues. The CDR3 loop reads CASTSTRVRWTEAFF. The CDR3 DNA reads as TGTGCCAGCACTTCCACGCGGGTTCGGTGGACTGAAGCTTTCTTT.

The rearrangement links TRBV2 to TRBJ1-1; 10 nucleotides line up with TRBD1. Germline loops: CDR1 SNHLY, CDR2 FYNNEI. Trimming removed 7 bases from V and 3 bases from J; junction bases left unmatched: 8. This CDR3 contains 15 residues. This CDR3 is CASTSGQGRDTEAFF. The DNA for the CDR3 is TGTGCCAGCACCTCGGGACAGGGGCGGGACACTGAAGCTTTCTTT.

The chain is built from TRBV19 and TRBJ2-5; TRBD2 matches at 13 bases. Trimming cost V 5 bases and J 4 bases; bases outside gene matches: 4. In germline, CDR1 is LNHDA, CDR2 SQIVND (reference sequence). CDR3 length: 15 residues. CDR3 sequence reads: CASSLRLAGGETQYF. CDR3 sequence (DNA): TGTGCCAGTAGTCTCCGACTAGCGGGAGGAGAGACCCAGTACTTC.

This clone occurred once. This rearrangement joins TRBV18 to TRBJ2-1; D perhaps matches TRBD1 (5 bases). Trimming left V 1 base short and J 0 bases short, with 10 bases between. Germline V gene sequence: CDR1 KGHSH, CDR2 LQKENI. The CDR3 is made up of 16 amino acids. In nucleotides, the CDR3 is TGTGCCAGCTCACCACAGGGGAAAGTCTCCTACAATGAGCAGTTCTTC. It specifies CASSPQGKVSYNEQFF.

The rearrangement links TRBV6-5 to TRBJ1-2, with TRBD1 matching 8 bases. The V gene's germline CDR1 is MNHEY and CDR2 SVGAGI. CDR3 length: 13 residues. Unmatched junction bases numbered 4, after V lost 2 bases and J lost 8 bases. CDR3 residues: CASSYRTGLGYTF. The CDR3 bases are TGTGCCAGCAGTTACCGGACAGGGCTGGGCTACACCTTC.

The chain recombines TRBV18 with TRBJ2-3; 7 bases line up with TRBD1. V was pared by 4 bases and J by 1 base, with 8 bases of the junction left unmatched. The CDR3 has 16 amino acids. Germline assignment: CDR1 KGHSH and CDR2 LQKENI. CDR3 nucleotide sequence: TGTGCCAGCTCACTATTGACAGGGAAGGGCACAGATACGCAGTATTTT. Protein sequence: CASSLLTGKGTDTQYF.

The chain couples TRBV19 to TRBJ1-5; the D is unclear. The CDR3 spans 13 residues. The ends were cut back, 7 bases at V and 3 bases at J, with 10 bases in the middle. Germline V lookup: CDR1 LNHDA, CDR2 SQIVND (reference sequence). Here the CDR3 DNA reads TGTGCCAGTACCGGAGGATACAATCAGCCCCAGCATTTT. As protein: CASTGGYNQPQHF.

V and J are TRBV18 and TRBJ2-7, with 7 bases aligning to TRBD2. The germline V gene encodes CDR1 KGHSH and CDR2 LQKENI. The CDR3 runs to 15 residues. J was trimmed by 0 bases and V by 3 bases; bases with no gene match: 5. The CDR3 loop is CASSPESGASYEQYF. For the CDR3, the DNA is TGTGCCAGCTCACCCGAGAGCGGGGCCTCCTACGAGCAGTACTTC.

The sample holds a few counts of this clone. V is TRBV4-2 and J is TRBJ2-1; a weak D match, TRBD2 (5 bases). Germline V gene data show CDR1 as LGHNA and CDR2 as YNFKEQ. Trimming shortened V by 0 bases and J by 11 bases, and 20 bases separated the two germline ends. This CDR3 is 16 amino acids long. CDR3: CASSQDRGSNGGKQFF. The CDR3 DNA reads as TGTGCCAGCAGCCAAGATCGGGGTAGTAACGGCGGAAAGCAGTTCTTC.